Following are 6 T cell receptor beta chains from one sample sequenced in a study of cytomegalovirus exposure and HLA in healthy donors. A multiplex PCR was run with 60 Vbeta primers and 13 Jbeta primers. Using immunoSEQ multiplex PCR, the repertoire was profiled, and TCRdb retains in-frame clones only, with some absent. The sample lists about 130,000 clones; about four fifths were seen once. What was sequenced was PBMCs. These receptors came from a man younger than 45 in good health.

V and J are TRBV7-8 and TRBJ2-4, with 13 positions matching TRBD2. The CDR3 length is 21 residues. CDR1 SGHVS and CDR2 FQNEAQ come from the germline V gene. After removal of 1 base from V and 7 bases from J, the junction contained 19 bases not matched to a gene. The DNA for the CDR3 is TGTGCCAGCAGCTTAGACATTTTCACCGGGACTAGCGGGACCGGTTGGAACATTCAGTACTTC. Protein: CASSLDIFTGTSGTGWNIQYF.

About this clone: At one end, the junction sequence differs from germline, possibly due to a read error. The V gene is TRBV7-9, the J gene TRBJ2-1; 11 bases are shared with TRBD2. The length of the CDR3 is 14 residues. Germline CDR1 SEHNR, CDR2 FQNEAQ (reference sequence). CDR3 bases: TGTTCCAGCAGTCAACTAGCGGGAGTGGGTGAGCAGTTCTTC. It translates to CSSSQLAGVGEQFF.

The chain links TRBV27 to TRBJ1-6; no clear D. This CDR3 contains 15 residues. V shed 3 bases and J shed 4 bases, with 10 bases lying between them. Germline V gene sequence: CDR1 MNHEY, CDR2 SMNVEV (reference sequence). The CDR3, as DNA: TGTGCCAGCAGTTTCGCACAGATGTATAATTCACCCCTCCACTTT. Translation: CASSFAQMYNSPLHF.

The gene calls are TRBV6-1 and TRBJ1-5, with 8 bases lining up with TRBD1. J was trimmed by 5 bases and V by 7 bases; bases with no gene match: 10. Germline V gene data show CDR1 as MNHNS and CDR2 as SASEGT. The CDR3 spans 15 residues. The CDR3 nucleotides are TGTGCCAGCAAAACCAGGACAGGGCGAGATCAGCCCCAGCATTTT. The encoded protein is CASKTRTGRDQPQHF.

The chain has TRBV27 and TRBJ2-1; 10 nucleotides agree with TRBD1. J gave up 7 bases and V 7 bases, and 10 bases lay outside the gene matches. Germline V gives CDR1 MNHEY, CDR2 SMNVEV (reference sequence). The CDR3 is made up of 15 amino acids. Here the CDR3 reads CASIHRDRGFNEQFF. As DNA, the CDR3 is TGTGCCAGCATACACCGGGACAGGGGTTTTAATGAGCAGTTCTTC.

This chain's CDR3 is CSVGTGTSGTYGQFF. The DNA of the CDR3 is TGCAGCGTGGGGACCGGGACTAGCGGGACTTATGGGCAGTTCTTC. The V call is TRBV29-1, the J call TRBJ2-1; the match to TRBD2 covers 13 bases. Per germline, CDR1 SQVTM and CDR2 ANQGSEA. Trimming removed 6 bases from V and 12 bases from J; junction bases left unmatched: 14. This CDR3 is built from 15 residues.